A selection of T cell receptor beta chains follows, all from one sample in a study of control samples from healthy donors and cancer patients. The method was immunoSEQ multiplex PCR; TCRdb's version includes in-frame clones alone and lacks a portion of them. Found here are more than 120,000 clones, 75% to 95% of them singletons; the top ten hold about 3%. The sample comprised blood. The receptor source for this set is a man younger than 40 in good health. Both conserved end residues are part of each CDR3. The order of the fields is CDR3 protein, CDR3 DNA, V gene, J gene, D gene, clone size. The D gene is left open where the match is weak. Clone size is stated in some rows and not others, as once, few, many or a class when expanded.

CDR3aa: CASTRTGMNEQYF
CDR3nt: TGTGCCAGCACGAGGACAGGGATGAACGAGCAGTACTTC
v_gene: TRBV27
j_gene: TRBJ2-7
d_gene: TRBD1
abundance: .

CDR3aa: CASSLRGLYGYTF
CDR3nt: TGTGCCAGCAGTTTAAGGGGCCTCTATGGCTACACCTTC
v_gene: TRBV28
j_gene: TRBJ1-2
d_gene: .
abundance: .

CDR3aa: CASSPFWDRGHENYGYTF
CDR3nt: TGTGCCAGCAGCCCTTTCTGGGACAGGGGGCATGAGAACTATGGCTACACCTTC
v_gene: TRBV7-9
j_gene: TRBJ1-2
d_gene: TRBD1
abundance: .

CDR3aa: CASSPNPTGGGTTDTQYF
CDR3nt: TGTGCCAGCAGCCCAAATCCGACTGGCGGGGGAACCACAGATACGCAGTATTTT
v_gene: TRBV7-3
j_gene: TRBJ2-3
d_gene: TRBD2
abundance: .

CDR3aa: CASSPSMGRKNYGYTF
CDR3nt: TGTGCCAGCTCACCAAGTATGGGACGGAAAAACTATGGCTACACCTTC
v_gene: TRBV18
j_gene: TRBJ1-2
d_gene: .
abundance: .

CDR3aa: CASSGGQGNSPLHF
CDR3nt: TGCGCCAGCAGCGGCGGACAGGGTAATTCACCCCTCCACTTT
v_gene: TRBV5-1
j_gene: TRBJ1-6
d_gene: TRBD1
abundance: .

CDR3aa: CASSIVATTNTGELFF
CDR3nt: TGTGCCAGTAGTATAGTGGCCACAACGAACACCGGGGAGCTGTTTTTT
v_gene: TRBV19
j_gene: TRBJ2-2
d_gene: .
abundance: .

CDR3aa: CASKSGTGYEQYF
CDR3nt: TGTGCCAGCAAATCCGGGACAGGGTACGAGCAGTACTTC
v_gene: TRBV2
j_gene: TRBJ2-7
d_gene: TRBD1
abundance: .

CDR3aa: CASSPRDPAYYGYTF
CDR3nt: TGTGCCAGCAGTCCCCGGGATCCCGCTTACTATGGCTACACCTTC
v_gene: TRBV2
j_gene: TRBJ1-2
d_gene: .
abundance: .

CDR3aa: CASSIGPVNTEAFF
CDR3nt: TGTGCCAGTAGTATCGGTCCTGTGAACACTGAAGCTTTCTTT
v_gene: TRBV19
j_gene: TRBJ1-1
d_gene: .
abundance: .

CDR3aa: CASSLEQGAGNTIYF
CDR3nt: TGCGCCAGCAGCTTGGAACAGGGGGCCGGAAACACCATATATTTT
v_gene: TRBV5-1
j_gene: TRBJ1-3
d_gene: TRBD1
abundance: .

CDR3aa: CASSERTANYGYTF
CDR3nt: TGTGCCAGCAGTGAAAGAACCGCTAACTATGGCTACACCTTC
v_gene: TRBV6-1
j_gene: TRBJ1-2
d_gene: .
abundance: .

CDR3aa: CARSLLPGQGNEKLFF
CDR3nt: TGTGCCAGAAGCCTGCTTCCGGGACAGGGGAATGAAAAACTGTTTTTT
v_gene: TRBV7-5
j_gene: TRBJ1-4
d_gene: .
abundance: .

CDR3aa: CSVERRNTEAFF
CDR3nt: TGCAGCGTTGAACGGCGAAACACTGAAGCTTTCTTT
v_gene: TRBV29-1
j_gene: TRBJ1-1
d_gene: .
abundance: .

CDR3aa: CASSLVGPRPGELFF
CDR3nt: TGTGCCAGCAGCTTAGTTGGGCCCCGCCCAGGGGAGCTGTTTTTT
v_gene: TRBV7-2
j_gene: TRBJ2-2
d_gene: .
abundance: .

CDR3aa: CASSLPGRGTEAFF
CDR3nt: TGTGCCAGCAGCTTGCCGGGGAGAGGGACTGAAGCTTTCTTT
v_gene: TRBV5-4
j_gene: TRBJ1-1
d_gene: .
abundance: .

CDR3aa: CASSFQGRTEAFF
CDR3nt: TGTGCCAGCAGTTTTCAGGGGCGCACTGAAGCTTTCTTT
v_gene: TRBV12-3/TRBV12-4
j_gene: TRBJ1-1
d_gene: .
abundance: .

CDR3aa: CSGRGTGSSDTEAFF
CDR3nt: TGCAGCGGCCGCGGGACAGGTTCGTCGGACACTGAAGCTTTCTTT
v_gene: TRBV29-1
j_gene: TRBJ1-1
d_gene: TRBD1
abundance: .

CDR3aa: CASSFSTYEQYF
CDR3nt: TGTGCCAGCAGCTTCTCTACCTACGAGCAGTACTTC
v_gene: TRBV7-2
j_gene: TRBJ2-7
d_gene: .
abundance: .

CDR3aa: CASSYSTYEQYF
CDR3nt: TGTGCCAGCAGCTACAGCACCTACGAGCAGTACTTC
v_gene: TRBV7-8
j_gene: TRBJ2-7
d_gene: .
abundance: .

CDR3aa: CASSLGRGISTNEKLFF
CDR3nt: TGCGCCAGCAGCTTGGGACGGGGAATCTCAACTAATGAAAAACTGTTTTTT
v_gene: TRBV5-1
j_gene: TRBJ1-4
d_gene: .
abundance: once

CDR3aa: CSVGQGGGYTF
CDR3nt: TGCAGCGTTGGACAGGGTGGTGGCTACACCTTC
v_gene: TRBV29-1
j_gene: TRBJ1-2
d_gene: TRBD1
abundance: .

CDR3aa: CASSRIGGGEPQHF
CDR3nt: TGTGCCAGCAGCCGGATAGGCGGAGGGGAACCCCAGCATTTT
v_gene: TRBV14
j_gene: TRBJ1-5
d_gene: .
abundance: .

CDR3aa: CASSEGQVNEKLFF
CDR3nt: TGTGCCAGCAGTGAAGGACAGGTTAATGAAAAACTGTTTTTT
v_gene: TRBV25-1
j_gene: TRBJ1-4
d_gene: TRBD1
abundance: .

CDR3aa: CASSEWTAEIYQPQHF
CDR3nt: TGTGCCAGCAGTGAGTGGACAGCGGAAATATATCAGCCCCAGCATTTT
v_gene: TRBV6-1
j_gene: TRBJ1-5
d_gene: .
abundance: .

CDR3aa: CASARADTGELFF
CDR3nt: TGTGCTAGTGCTAGGGCTGACACCGGGGAGCTGTTTTTT
v_gene: TRBV12-5
j_gene: TRBJ2-2
d_gene: .
abundance: .

CDR3aa: CASSFGGELFF
CDR3nt: TGTGCCAGCAGTTTCGGAGGGGAGCTGTTTTTT
v_gene: TRBV27
j_gene: TRBJ2-2
d_gene: .
abundance: .

CDR3aa: CASSAGQTYEQYF
CDR3nt: TGTGCCAGCAGCGCAGGACAGACCTACGAGCAGTACTTC
v_gene: TRBV9
j_gene: TRBJ2-7
d_gene: .
abundance: many

CDR3aa: CASSQGVGNTIYF
CDR3nt: TGTGCCAGCAGCCAAGGAGTTGGAAACACCATATATTTT
v_gene: TRBV14
j_gene: TRBJ1-3
d_gene: .
abundance: .

CDR3aa: CASRPTGVETQYF
CDR3nt: TGTGCCAGCAGACCGACAGGGGTAGAGACCCAGTACTTC
v_gene: TRBV14
j_gene: TRBJ2-5
d_gene: TRBD1
abundance: .

CDR3aa: CASSKKLYGTDGYTF
CDR3nt: TGTGCCAGCAGTAAAAAGTTATACGGGACGGATGGCTACACCTTC
v_gene: TRBV2
j_gene: TRBJ1-2
d_gene: .
abundance: .

CDR3aa: CASSPLDSDYGYTF
CDR3nt: TGTGCCAGCTCACCCCTGGACAGCGATTATGGCTACACCTTC
v_gene: TRBV18
j_gene: TRBJ1-2
d_gene: .
abundance: .

CDR3aa: CASSEVKLTTEAFF
CDR3nt: TGCGCCAGCAGTGAGGTCAAGCTTACCACTGAAGCTTTCTTT
v_gene: TRBV10-1
j_gene: TRBJ1-1
d_gene: .
abundance: .

CDR3aa: CASSQESSGGAGEQFF
CDR3nt: TGCGCCAGCAGCCAAGAGTCTAGCGGGGGGGCGGGCGAGCAGTTCTTC
v_gene: TRBV4-1
j_gene: TRBJ2-1
d_gene: TRBD2
abundance: .

CDR3aa: CASSASSGEGEQYF
CDR3nt: TGTGCCAGTAGTGCCTCTAGCGGGGAAGGCGAGCAGTACTTC
v_gene: TRBV19
j_gene: TRBJ2-7
d_gene: TRBD2
abundance: .

CDR3aa: CASSEMGGSPLHF
CDR3nt: TGTGCCAGCAGTGAAATGGGGGGATCACCCCTCCACTTT
v_gene: TRBV6-1
j_gene: TRBJ1-6
d_gene: .
abundance: .

CDR3aa: CASSYDRGTIYF
CDR3nt: TGTGCCAGCAGTTACGACCGCGGCACCATATATTTT
v_gene: TRBV6-5
j_gene: TRBJ1-3
d_gene: .
abundance: .

CDR3aa: CASSFGTGNQPQHF
CDR3nt: TGTGCCAGCAGCTTTGGGACAGGCAATCAGCCCCAGCATTTT
v_gene: TRBV14
j_gene: TRBJ1-5
d_gene: TRBD1
abundance: .

CDR3aa: CATKAGPSNEKLFF
CDR3nt: TGTGCCACCAAGGCAGGGCCGAGTAATGAAAAACTGTTTTTT
v_gene: TRBV15
j_gene: TRBJ1-4
d_gene: .
abundance: .

CDR3aa: CATSRDRGSGANVLTF
CDR3nt: TGTGCCACCAGCAGAGATCGGGGGTCTGGGGCCAACGTCCTGACTTTC
v_gene: TRBV15
j_gene: TRBJ2-6
d_gene: .
abundance: .

CDR3aa: CASSQDFGGADYEQYF
CDR3nt: TGTGCCAGCAGCCAAGATTTTGGGGGGGCTGACTACGAGCAGTACTTC
v_gene: TRBV4-2
j_gene: TRBJ2-7
d_gene: .
abundance: .

CDR3aa: CASSVVGPGTGKIGAGTGELFF
CDR3nt: TGTGCCAGCAGCGTAGTAGGTCCCGGGACAGGGAAGATTGGGGCAGGCACCGGGGAGCTGTTTTTT
v_gene: TRBV9
j_gene: TRBJ2-2
d_gene: TRBD1
abundance: .

CDR3aa: CASSYSGGGTEAFF
CDR3nt: TGTGCCAGCAGTTACTCGGGGGGAGGGACTGAAGCTTTCTTT
v_gene: TRBV6-5
j_gene: TRBJ1-1
d_gene: .
abundance: .

CDR3aa: CSVFLGNTIYF
CDR3nt: TGCAGCGTTTTTCTAGGAAACACCATATATTTT
v_gene: TRBV29-1
j_gene: TRBJ1-3
d_gene: .
abundance: .

CDR3aa: CASSVDDAGGTDTQYF
CDR3nt: TGTGCCAGCAGCGTAGACGACGCGGGGGGCACAGATACGCAGTATTTT
v_gene: TRBV11-3
j_gene: TRBJ2-3
d_gene: TRBD2
abundance: .

CDR3aa: CASGVGSGGADGELFF
CDR3nt: TGTGCCAGCGGCGTTGGCTCAGGGGGCGCCGACGGGGAGCTGTTTTTT
v_gene: TRBV9
j_gene: TRBJ2-2
d_gene: TRBD1
abundance: .

CDR3aa: CATSDPPGNYGYTF
CDR3nt: TGTGCCACCAGTGACCCGCCCGGGAACTATGGCTACACCTTC
v_gene: TRBV24-1
j_gene: TRBJ1-2
d_gene: .
abundance: few

CDR3aa: CASSPRQGHGYTF
CDR3nt: TGTGCCAGCAGTCCTAGACAGGGGCATGGCTACACCTTC
v_gene: TRBV6-4
j_gene: TRBJ1-2
d_gene: TRBD1
abundance: .

CDR3aa: CASSGIGGYTDTQYF
CDR3nt: TGTGCCAGCAGTGGTATCGGAGGTTACACAGATACGCAGTATTTT
v_gene: TRBV28
j_gene: TRBJ2-3
d_gene: .
abundance: .

CDR3aa: CASSPPGSNTQYF
CDR3nt: TGTGCCAGCAGCCCTCCTGGTAGTAATACGCAGTATTTT
v_gene: TRBV9
j_gene: TRBJ2-3
d_gene: .
abundance: .

CDR3aa: CASSPTGPGYTF
CDR3nt: TGTGCCAGCAGCCCTACGGGGCCGGGCTACACCTTC
v_gene: TRBV12-3/TRBV12-4
j_gene: TRBJ1-2
d_gene: .
abundance: .

CDR3aa: CASSPRTDNNEKLFF
CDR3nt: TGTGCCAGCAGTCCAAGGACAGACAATAATGAAAAACTGTTTTTT
v_gene: TRBV25-1
j_gene: TRBJ1-4
d_gene: .
abundance: few

CDR3aa: CASSLNGQGLQPQHF
CDR3nt: TGTGCCAGCAGTTTAAATGGGCAGGGGCTTCAGCCCCAGCATTTT
v_gene: TRBV27
j_gene: TRBJ1-5
d_gene: .
abundance: .

CDR3aa: CASSLRRNTIYF
CDR3nt: TGTGCCAGCAGTTTGCGGCGGAACACCATATATTTT
v_gene: TRBV12-3/TRBV12-4
j_gene: TRBJ1-3
d_gene: .
abundance: once

CDR3aa: CSVVGPRGQPQHF
CDR3nt: TGCAGCGTTGTTGGCCCTCGGGGACAGCCCCAGCATTTT
v_gene: TRBV29-1
j_gene: TRBJ1-5
d_gene: .
abundance: .

CDR3aa: CASSLEGQYTEAFF
CDR3nt: TGCGCCAGCAGCTTGGAAGGGCAGTACACTGAAGCTTTCTTT
v_gene: TRBV5-1
j_gene: TRBJ1-1
d_gene: .
abundance: .